The 23 T cell receptor beta chains in this list originate from one sample, sequenced in a study of Graves' ophthalmopathy and Graves' hyperthyroidism. The authors amplified TCR beta CDR3 regions, and they did so from RNA transcripts for repertoire sequencing. Following a first-round RT-PCR that used HTBI primers, a second-round multiplex PCR was carried out. TCRdb fed the multiplex PCR reads into MiXCR, producing one record per CDR3 protein. The sample contains just over 400,000 distinct CDR3 sequences, around 21% of which appear only once. Sample: peripheral blood. The receptor source for this set is a woman aged 18-29 years with stable Graves' hyperthyroidism.

In this sample, this clonotype turned up a few times. The chain has TRBV7-2 and TRBJ2-7; TRBD2 agrees at 8 bases. This CDR3 has 15 amino acids. The J segment lost 7 bases and the V segment lost 5 bases, leaving 13 bases of the junction unmatched. From germline, CDR1 is SGHTA and CDR2 FQGNSA. The CDR3 bases are TGTGCCAGCAGCCCCTCCGGTCTAGCGGGTGGGGAGCAGTACTTC. It yields the protein CASSPSGLAGGEQYF.

This clonotype was observed at least ten times. The chain joins TRBV2 to TRBJ1-2; maybe TRBD1 (5 bases). The CDR3 has 16 residues. Trimming took off 8 bases at V and 6 bases at J, with 25 bases between the two ends. Germline CDR1 reads SNHLY; CDR2 reads FYNNEI. The CDR3 loop reads CASVSPPRARGDGYTF. In DNA, the CDR3 is TGTGCCAGCGTGTCCCCCCCCCGGGCACGAGGGGATGGCTACACCTTC. The full variable domain, in which reference TRBV2 and TRBJ1-2 provide the parts outside the CDR3, is EPEVTQTPSHQVTQMGQEVILRCVPISNHLYFYWYRQILGQKVEFLVSFYNNEISEKSEIFDDQFSVERPDGSNFTLKIRSTKLEDSAMYFCASVSPPRARGDGYTFGSGTRLTVV.

In its sample, this clonotype was seen many times. This sequence joins TRBV28 and TRBJ2-7, with 8 positions matching TRBD2. The CDR3 consists of 14 residues. The germline V gene encodes CDR1 MDHEN and CDR2 SYDVKM. Unmatched junction bases numbered 8, after V lost 6 bases and J lost 4 bases. The CDR3 DNA sequence: TGTGCCAGCAGCGGCGGGAGGTTCGTATACGAGCAGTACTTC. This translates into CASSGGRFVYEQYF.

On this clonotype: Given a much more abundant clone one base away, this may be a read error. V usage is TRBV28 and J usage is TRBJ2-7; a possible D gene is TRBD1 (6 bases). The CDR3 is made up of 15 amino acids. Germline assignment: CDR1 MDHEN and CDR2 SYDVKM. V was cut by 8 bases and J by 4 bases, with 21 bases left in between. CDR3 in DNA: TGTGCCAGCTGCTCTAGAGGGACATCACATTACGAGCAGTACTTC. It codes for CASCSRGTSHYEQYF.

This clonotype was seen many times. This chain uses TRBV29-1 with TRBJ1-2; 8 bases line up with TRBD1. V lost 7 bases, J lost 2 bases, and 18 bases stayed unmatched. Looked up from germline, CDR1 is SQVTM and CDR2 is ANQGSEA. This CDR3 region has 17 residues. Here the CDR3 reads CSADPGGESVGNYGYTF. As DNA, the CDR3 is TGCAGCGCCGACCCAGGGGGCGAAAGTGTGGGGAACTATGGCTACACCTTC.

The table lists this clonotype with many counts. The CDR3 DNA sequence: TGCAGTGCTAGAGGGGTCGGGGATGGAGAGACCCAGTACTTC. Encoded protein: CSARGVGDGETQYF. The chain links TRBV20-1 to TRBJ2-5; TRBD2 might be the D (5 bases). V was trimmed by 1 base and J by 4 bases, leaving 13 bases between them. The CDR3 sequence is 14 residues long. Germline V gene data show CDR1 as DFQATT and CDR2 as SNEGSKA (reference sequence).

This rearrangement joins TRBV20-1 to TRBJ2-5; 9 bases fit TRBD2. Germline V CDR1 and CDR2: DFQATT, SNEGSKA (reference sequence). V shed 1 base and J 7 bases; nucleotides not matched to a gene: 13. The CDR3 is made up of 16 amino acids. CDR3 coding DNA: TGCAGTGCTAGAGGCCCAGGGATAGCGGGGGCGGGGACCCAGTACTTC. Its translation is CSARGPGIAGAGTQYF.

This clonotype was seen once. The V call is TRBV11-1, the J call TRBJ1-1; D unresolved. The CDR3 has 12 residues. V shed 1 base and J shed 9 bases, with 9 bases lying between them. Germline V CDR1 and CDR2: SGHAT, FQDESV (reference sequence). The CDR3 DNA is TGTGCCAGCAGCTTAGGGCCGGGAAAAGCTTTCTTT. Translating it yields CASSLGPGKAFF.

This clonotype was seen more than once but under ten times. The rearrangement joins TRBV7-9 to TRBJ2-5, with D possibly TRBD2 on 6 matching bases. V was clipped by 5 bases and J by 1 base, with 17 bases between them. The CDR3 consists of 16 residues. Germline V gene lookup returns CDR1 SEHNR and CDR2 FQNEAQ (reference sequence). This CDR3 is CASSPPTSRIQETQYF. The CDR3 coding sequence is TGTGCCAGCAGCCCGCCTACTAGCCGGATCCAAGAGACCCAGTACTTC.

This clonotype was observed a handful of times. The chain employs TRBV5-1 and TRBJ2-7, with 7 bases that match TRBD1. The junction had 4 bases not matched to a gene; V was cut back by 4 bases and J by 3 bases. The CDR3 sequence is 13 residues long. Germline CDR1 is SGHRS and CDR2 is YFSETQ. Here the CDR3 DNA reads TGCGCCAGCAGCAAGGGACAGTTCTACGAGCAGTACTTC. Encoded protein: CASSKGQFYEQYF.

Comments on this clonotype: A read error is possible here, since a much larger clone lies one base away. The DNA of the CDR3 is TGTGCCAGCAGCCCCTTCGTGGGTCGGCTTTCACACCTCCACTTT. Translation gives CASSPFVGRLSHLHF. The chain uses TRBV7-2 and TRBJ1-6; no reliable D call. The CDR3 length is 15 residues. Germline lookup yields CDR1 SGHTA and CDR2 FQGNSA.

This clonotype was counted ten times or more. This chain links TRBV6-1 with TRBJ1-1; perhaps TRBD1 as D (6 bases). The CDR3 runs 17 residues. The germline gives CDR1 MNHNS, CDR2 SASEGT. V shed 0 bases and J shed 4 bases, with 18 bases lying between them. The CDR3 sequence: CASSEARWAGEGTEAFF. The CDR3 DNA follows: TGTGCCAGCAGTGAAGCTCGGTGGGCAGGGGAAGGCACTGAAGCTTTCTTT.

This clonotype was observed at least ten times. The chain recombines TRBV7-2 with TRBJ2-7; 9 bases align to TRBD2. CDR1 is SGHTA, CDR2 FQGNSA, per germline. CDR3 size: 15 residues. The ends lost 5 bases at V and 2 bases at J; junction bases unmatched: 7. The CDR3 sequence: CASSPATSGPYEQYF. CDR3 DNA sequence: TGTGCCAGCAGCCCCGCGACTAGCGGACCCTACGAGCAGTACTTC.

Notes on this clonotype: The final CDR3 position lacks the conserved phenylalanine or tryptophan, pointing to a likely read error. The DNA is omitted, as the CDR3 cannot be located on it reliably, and the CDR3 follows TCRdb's listing. The J gene is TRBJ1-1, the V gene TRBV19; the D call TRBD1 from the table was never checked on the DNA. From germline, CDR1 is LNHDA and CDR2 SQIVND (reference sequence). The CDR3 totals 12 residues, both ends included. CDR3 residues: CASSPGNTEACY.

The chain carries TRBV5-1 and TRBJ2-7; TRBD1 matches at 8 bases. The ends lost 9 bases at V and 0 bases at J; junction bases unmatched: 8. CDR1 and CDR2 from the germline V gene are SGHRS and YFSETQ. The CDR3 sequence is 14 residues long. CDR3 protein: CAIPRQGHSYEQYF. The CDR3 coding sequence is TGCGCCATCCCGCGACAGGGGCACTCCTACGAGCAGTACTTC. The variable domain in full, with the rest retrieved from reference TRBV5-1 and TRBJ2-7, is KAGVTQTPRYLIKTRGQQVTLSCSPISGHRSVSWYQQTPGQGLQFLFEYFSETQRNKGNFPGRFSGRQFSNSRSEMNVSTLELGDSALYLCAIPRQGHSYEQYFGPGTRLTVT.

The chain is built from TRBV6-5 and TRBJ2-7, with D possibly TRBD1 on 5 matching bases. From germline, CDR1 is MNHEY and CDR2 SVGAGI. The CDR3 loop spans 14 amino acids. The germline V and J ends were trimmed by 2 bases and 0 bases, with 8 bases remaining between them. The CDR3 spells CASSYTGISYEQYF. CDR3 nucleotide sequence: TGTGCCAGCAGTTACACAGGCATCTCCTACGAGCAGTACTTC.

At least ten counts were recorded for this clonotype. The chain couples TRBV15 to TRBJ2-6, with TRBD1 matching 7 bases. This CDR3 is 18 amino acids long. Trimming took 0 bases from V and 0 from J; bases not matched to a gene: 5. CDR1 and CDR2 (germline): LNHNV, YYDKDF (reference sequence). CDR3 nucleotide sequence: TGTGCCACCAGCAGAGATCTGGGACAGAGCTCTGGGGCCAACGTCCTGACTTTC. It yields the protein CATSRDLGQSSGANVLTF.

With respect to this clonotype: Sequence at one end of the junction differs from germline and may be a read error. The V and J genes are TRBV27 and TRBJ1-6; the D is unclear. The CDR3 extends over 16 amino acids. The V gene's germline CDR1 is MNHEY and CDR2 SMNVEV (reference sequence). In DNA, the CDR3 is TGTGCCAGCTGTCCTGTGCTAGGCTCCTATAATTCATCCCTCCACTTT. This codes for CASCPVLGSYNSSLHF.

This clonotype was seen repeatedly, ten times or more. V and J are TRBV6-2 or TRBV6-3 and TRBJ2-5; TRBD2 agrees at 11 bases. The germline gives CDR1 MNHEY, CDR2 SVGEGT. The J segment lost 1 base and the V segment lost 6 bases, leaving 1 base of the junction unmatched. The CDR3 spans 14 residues. This chain's CDR3 is CASRTSGTQETQYF. The CDR3 DNA sequence: TGTGCCAGCAGGACTAGCGGGACCCAAGAGACCCAGTACTTC.

Many counts were recorded for this clonotype. This sequence joins TRBV6-5 and TRBJ2-7; TRBD2 agrees at 11 bases. V shed 2 bases, J shed 4 bases, and the junction held 4 bases outside the gene matches. The germline CDR1 and CDR2 sequences are MNHEY and SVGAGI. The CDR3 contains 15 residues. In DNA form, the CDR3 reads TGTGCCAGCAGTTACGGGACTAGCGGCGGGTACGAGCAGTACTTC. Its translation is CASSYGTSGGYEQYF.

The V call is TRBV4-1, the J call TRBJ2-2; D gene uncertain. Trimming shortened V by 3 bases and J by 1 base, and 9 bases separated the two germline ends. This CDR3 is 15 amino acids long. Per the germline V gene, CDR1 is MGHRA and CDR2 is YSYEKL. The CDR3 DNA sequence: TGCGCCAGCAGCCAGATTACGAAGAACACCGGGGAGCTGTTTTTT. It is translated as CASSQITKNTGELFF.

V is TRBV6-4 and J is TRBJ2-7; TRBD1 matches 7 bases. J was trimmed by 6 bases and V by 5 bases; bases with no gene match: 7. The germline V gene has CDR1 MRHNA and CDR2 SNTAGT. The CDR3 covers 13 residues. The CDR3 protein is CASSPSTGTEQYF. CDR3 DNA: TGTGCCAGCAGTCCGTCGACAGGGACCGAGCAGTACTTC.

V and J are TRBV20-1 and TRBJ2-2; no clear D. Germline V gene lookup returns CDR1 DFQATT and CDR2 SNEGSKA (reference sequence). This CDR3 is built from 13 residues. V lost 1 base, J lost 4 bases, and 7 bases lay in between. The CDR3 spells CSARAHLTGELFF. As DNA, the CDR3 is TGCAGTGCTAGAGCCCATCTCACCGGGGAGCTGTTTTTT.